Each of the 29 T cell receptor beta chains below was sequenced from the same sample in a study of T cell responses to AZD1222 COVID-19 vaccine. The data were produced by immunoSEQ multiplex PCR, yet TCRdb's version contains in-frame clones alone and is incomplete. The sample includes 150,000 to 180,000 clones, 70% to 90% seen only once; the top ten take roughly 5%. The starting material was peripheral blood, obtained on day 0 of MenACWY control vaccination. These receptors were taken from an adult in good health.

The chain links TRBV12-5 to TRBJ2-2; D is ambiguous. The V gene's germline CDR1 is LGHNT and CDR2 FRNRAP. The CDR3 is made up of 16 amino acids. The ends were cut back, 3 bases at V and 0 bases at J, with 11 bases in the middle. The DNA for the CDR3 is TGTGCTAGTGGTTTAGAACCCCGGGCGAACACCGGGGAGCTGTTTTTT. Translating gives CASGLEPRANTGELFF.

V usage is TRBV5-1 and J usage is TRBJ1-5, with D uncertain. The CDR3 is 15 residues long. CDR1 SGHRS and CDR2 YFSETQ come from the germline V gene. Deletions cut 0 bases from V and 0 bases from J, with 7 bases between. The CDR3 region is CASSLGPYSNQPQHF. CDR3 bases: TGCGCCAGCAGCTTGGGGCCTTATAGCAATCAGCCCCAGCATTTT. Together with reference TRBV5-1 and TRBJ1-5, the CDR3 gives the full variable domain: KAGVTQTPRYLIKTRGQQVTLSCSPISGHRSVSWYQQTPGQGLQFLFEYFSETQRNKGNFPGRFSGRQFSNSRSEMNVSTLELGDSALYLCASSLGPYSNQPQHFGDGTRLSIL.

This chain joins TRBV28 and TRBJ1-1; 7 nucleotides agree with TRBD1. V trimming: 3 bases; J trimming: 5 bases; junction bases outside the gene matches: 6. Germline V CDR1 and CDR2: MDHEN, SYDVKM. CDR3 length equals 14 residues. CDR3 in DNA: TGTGCCAGCAGTTTTCAACAGGGGAGAACTGAAGCTTTCTTT. It encodes CASSFQQGRTEAFF.

V and J are TRBV5-6 and TRBJ1-4; the D is unclear. V gave up 0 bases and J gave up 7 bases, with 10 bases separating them. Germline assignment: CDR1 SGHDT and CDR2 YYEEEE. There are 14 residues in the CDR3. CDR3 sequence: CASSLGGYPEKLFF. CDR3 sequence (DNA): TGTGCCAGCAGCTTGGGGGGATACCCTGAAAAACTGTTTTTT.

The V and J genes are TRBV4-1 and TRBJ2-3, with D possibly being TRBD2 (6 bases). Germline loops: CDR1 MGHRA, CDR2 YSYEKL. The CDR3 totals 16 residues. The V gene lost 0 bases and the J gene lost 1 base, with 11 bases spanning the gap. DNA of the CDR3: TGCGCCAGCAGCCAAGATCGTGCTAGCGGCACAGATACGCAGTATTTT. It encodes CASSQDRASGTDTQYF.

The chain carries TRBV5-6 and TRBJ2-5, with D tentatively TRBD1 (5 bases). The V end lost 1 base, the J end lost 2 bases, and 9 bases lay between the germline ends. Germline V gene lookup returns CDR1 SGHDT and CDR2 YYEEEE. The CDR3 sequence is 14 residues long. The CDR3: CASSLTAGQETQYF. CDR3 coding DNA: TGTGCCAGCAGCTTGACGGCAGGGCAAGAGACCCAGTACTTC. Combining the CDR3 with reference TRBV5-6 and TRBJ2-5 gives the whole variable domain DAGVTQSPTHLIKTRGQQVTLRCSPKSGHDTVSWYQQALGQGPQFIFQYYEEEERQRGNFPDRFSGHQFPNYSSELNVNALLLGDSALYLCASSLTAGQETQYFGPGTRLLVL.

CDR3 sequence: CASSPGLASYEQYF. The DNA of the CDR3 is TGTGCCAGCAGCCCGGGACTAGCTTCGTACGAGCAGTACTTC. The chain links TRBV9 to TRBJ2-7, with 9 positions matching TRBD2. This CDR3 is built from 14 residues. Germline loops: CDR1 SGDLS, CDR2 YYNGEE. V was pared by 4 bases and J by 4 bases, with 6 bases of the junction left unmatched.

In its sample, this clone was seen a few times. The rearrangement joins TRBV7-9 to TRBJ1-2, with D possibly TRBD1 on 6 matching bases. CDR1 and CDR2 (germline): SEHNR, FQNEAQ (reference sequence). Trimming removed 5 bases at V and 5 bases at J, with 12 bases between. CDR3 length equals 13 residues. This chain's CDR3 is CASSPRGQYGYTF. The CDR3 DNA follows: TGTGCCAGCAGCCCTCGGGGGCAATATGGCTACACCTTC. The entire variable domain, with the rest obtained from reference TRBV7-9 and TRBJ1-2, is as follows: DTGVSQNPRHKITKRGQNVTFRCDPISEHNRLYWYRQTLGQGPEFLTYFQNEAQLEKSRLLSDRFSAERPKGSFSTLEIQRTEQGDSAMYLCASSPRGQYGYTFGSGTRLTVV.

The chain couples TRBV18 to TRBJ1-5; TRBD1 agrees at 8 bases. The germline CDR1 and CDR2 sequences are KGHSH and LQKENI. Trimming removed 4 bases from V and 9 bases from J; junction bases left unmatched: 11. The CDR3 runs to 15 residues. The CDR3 is CASSRGTGGFRPQHF. Here the CDR3 DNA reads TGTGCCAGCTCACGAGGGACAGGCGGCTTTCGGCCCCAGCATTTT.

This chain joins TRBV29-1 and TRBJ1-2; no definite D call. Trimming pared 4 bases from V and 8 bases from J, leaving 11 bases between. CDR3 length: 11 amino acids. CDR1 and CDR2 (germline): SQVTM, ANQGSEA. CDR3 in DNA: TGCAGCGTTGTAACCAACTGGGGCTACACCTTC. Its translation: CSVVTNWGYTF.

The V and J genes are TRBV28 and TRBJ2-5; tentatively, D is TRBD2 (5 bases). The germline V gene has CDR1 MDHEN and CDR2 SYDVKM. Between the trimmed V and J ends, which lost 5 bases and 4 bases, there was a span of 11 bases. This CDR3 spans 13 amino acids. CDR3 sequence (DNA): TGTGCCAGCAGTGGTAAAGGGAGAGAGACCCAGTACTTC. Its translation is CASSGKGRETQYF.

The chain carries TRBV7-2 and TRBJ1-2; D is possibly TRBD1 (5 bases). The germline V gene has CDR1 SGHTA and CDR2 FQGNSA. Trimming pared 2 bases from V and 8 bases from J, leaving 15 bases between. There are 14 residues in the CDR3. In DNA form, the CDR3 reads TGTGCCAGCAGCTTAAGGGACCTCACGGGCGGCTACACCTTC. It encodes CASSLRDLTGGYTF.

The CDR3 sequence: CASSPQREALRETQYF. The CDR3 DNA reads TGCGCCAGCAGCCCCCAGCGGGAGGCCCTTAGAGAGACCCAGTACTTC. The chain joins TRBV5-1 to TRBJ2-5; 9 bases line up with TRBD2. CDR3 size: 16 residues. Germline assignment: CDR1 SGHRS and CDR2 YFSETQ. After removal of 4 bases from V and 4 bases from J, the junction contained 11 bases not matched to a gene.

The chain joins TRBV27 to TRBJ2-7; D is ambiguous. In germline, CDR1 is MNHEY, CDR2 SMNVEV (reference sequence). The V end lost 4 bases, the J end lost 0 bases, and 4 bases lay between the germline ends. The CDR3 runs 12 residues. The CDR3 bases are TGTGCCAGCAGTTCTTCCTCCTACGAGCAGTACGTC. Amino acids: CASSSSSYEQYV.

The chain has TRBV5-6 and TRBJ2-3; 8 bases are a match to TRBD1. In germline, CDR1 is SGHDT, CDR2 YYEEEE. The trim removed 4 bases at V and 5 bases at J, leaving 12 bases unmatched. The CDR3 consists of 16 residues. The CDR3 spells CASSPWWSGGVDTQYF. CDR3 DNA sequence: TGTGCCAGCAGCCCCTGGTGGTCAGGGGGCGTAGATACGCAGTATTTT.

The genes are TRBV6-5 and TRBJ1-4, with a weak D call TRBD1 (5 bases). The CDR3 is 15 amino acids. Germline V gene sequence: CDR1 MNHEY, CDR2 SVGAGI. V was trimmed by 7 bases and J by 7 bases, leaving 19 bases between them. The DNA for the CDR3 is TGTGCCAGCATCCAAGGCGGGGGAGGAAGTGAAAAACTGTTTTTT. Translation: CASIQGGGGSEKLFF.

J is TRBJ1-5 and V is TRBV4-2; D is uncertain. Deletions cut 1 base from V and 7 bases from J, with 8 bases between. Germline values: CDR1 LGHNA, CDR2 YNFKEQ. The CDR3 has 13 amino acids. The CDR3 is CASSQGGGQPQHF. CDR3 coding DNA: TGTGCCAGCAGCCAAGGTGGAGGGCAGCCCCAGCATTTT.

This rearrangement joins TRBV9 to TRBJ2-5; 9 nucleotides align to TRBD1. The CDR3 extends over 14 amino acids. Germline V CDR1 and CDR2: SGDLS, YYNGEE. V lost 4 bases and J lost 4; bases outside the gene matches: 5. The CDR3 reads CASSLGQGTETQYF. The CDR3 DNA sequence: TGTGCCAGCAGCCTAGGACAGGGGACAGAGACCCAGTACTTC.

The V call is TRBV24-1, the J call TRBJ1-5; D is undetermined. Germline V lookup: CDR1 KGHDR, CDR2 SFDVKD. This CDR3 has 12 amino acids. Trimming shortened V by 9 bases and J by 6 bases, and 11 bases separated the two germline ends. Here the CDR3 DNA reads TGTGCCACCTCTAAAGGTCTTCAGCCCCAGCATTTT. Its protein is CATSKGLQPQHF.

The chain couples TRBV6-4 to TRBJ1-2; D unresolved. The CDR3 runs to 14 residues. Germline assignment: CDR1 MRHNA and CDR2 SNTAGT. V dropped 2 bases and J dropped 2 bases, with 9 bases sitting between them. The CDR3 is CASSDPPENYGYTF. CDR3 bases: TGTGCCAGCAGTGACCCCCCAGAAAACTATGGCTACACCTTC.

This clone was seen only once. This chain joins TRBV7-9 and TRBJ1-2, with D possibly matching TRBD1 (5 bases). The ends were cut back, 4 bases at V and 8 bases at J, with 17 bases in the middle. From germline, CDR1 is SEHNR and CDR2 FQNEAQ (reference sequence). The CDR3 extends over 14 amino acids. Here the CDR3 DNA reads TGTGCCAGCAGCTCTGGACACCAAAGTCGGGGCTACACCTTC. It is translated as CASSSGHQSRGYTF.

This sequence joins TRBV25-1 and TRBJ2-3; TRBD1 matches 7 bases. Trimming cost V 10 bases and J 0 bases; bases outside gene matches: 10. There are 15 residues in the CDR3. Germline assignment: CDR1 MGHDK and CDR2 SYGVNS. The CDR3 DNA is TGTGCCACCCGGGACAGATTACTAAGCACAGATACGCAGTATTTT. Amino acids: CATRDRLLSTDTQYF.

J is TRBJ1-2 and V is TRBV11-2; D call uncertain. Germline CDR1 SGHAT, CDR2 FQNNGV. CDR3 length: 13 residues. V lost 1 base and J lost 5, with 8 bases in between. The CDR3 region is CASSLGTVYGYTF. The CDR3 DNA sequence: TGTGCCAGCAGCTTAGGGACGGTTTATGGCTACACCTTC.

This chain links TRBV7-6 with TRBJ2-6; D is unclear. Deletions cut 3 bases from V and 1 base from J, with 13 bases between. Germline V gene lookup returns CDR1 SGHVS and CDR2 FNYEAQ. This CDR3 has 17 residues. CDR3 in DNA: TGTGCCAGCAGCTTTGGGCTCCCCGGTTCTGGGGCCAACGTCCTGACTTTC. This gives the protein CASSFGLPGSGANVLTF.

This clone was found once. The chain carries TRBV19 and TRBJ1-1; TRBD1 aligns across 7 bases. The trim removed 6 bases at V and 4 bases at J, leaving 14 bases unmatched. Germline CDR1 and CDR2: LNHDA and SQIVND (reference sequence). The CDR3 is 16 amino acids. The CDR3 here is CASSPGTGAGVTEAFF. CDR3 nucleotides: TGTGCCAGTAGCCCCGGCACAGGGGCTGGGGTCACTGAAGCTTTCTTT.

The chain joins TRBV25-1 to TRBJ1-2; no reliable D call. This CDR3 has 14 amino acids. Germline values: CDR1 MGHDK, CDR2 SYGVNS. Trimming pared 0 bases from V and 8 bases from J, leaving 13 bases between. The CDR3 spells CASSEYPTRVGYTF. The CDR3 coding sequence is TGTGCCAGCAGTGAATACCCCACTCGTGTCGGCTACACCTTC.

V is TRBV7-8 and J is TRBJ2-1, with 11 bases matching TRBD2. Per the germline V gene, CDR1 is SGHVS and CDR2 is FQNEAQ. J was trimmed by 5 bases and V by 6 bases; bases with no gene match: 12. This CDR3 has 17 residues. The CDR3 spells CASSLRSGTSGHNEQFF. Written as DNA, the CDR3 is TGTGCCAGCAGTCTGAGATCTGGGACTAGCGGCCACAATGAGCAGTTCTTC.

The sample holds one count of this clone. CDR3 in DNA: TGTGCCAGCACTAGCGGGGCTGGGGATACGCAGTATTTT. This codes for CASTSGAGDTQYF. The chain combines TRBV12-3 or TRBV12-4 with TRBJ2-3; TRBD2 aligns across 9 bases. The trim removed 7 bases at V and 6 bases at J, leaving 5 bases unmatched. The CDR3 extends over 13 amino acids.

This rearrangement joins TRBV5-1 to TRBJ1-5, with TRBD1 identical over 7 bases. V lost 4 bases to trimming and J lost 1 base; unmatched junction nucleotides: 2. The germline V gene has CDR1 SGHRS and CDR2 YFSETQ. CDR3 length: 14 amino acids. The CDR3 here is CASSQGQSNQPQHF. The CDR3 nucleotides are TGCGCCAGCAGCCAGGGACAGAGCAATCAGCCCCAGCATTTT.